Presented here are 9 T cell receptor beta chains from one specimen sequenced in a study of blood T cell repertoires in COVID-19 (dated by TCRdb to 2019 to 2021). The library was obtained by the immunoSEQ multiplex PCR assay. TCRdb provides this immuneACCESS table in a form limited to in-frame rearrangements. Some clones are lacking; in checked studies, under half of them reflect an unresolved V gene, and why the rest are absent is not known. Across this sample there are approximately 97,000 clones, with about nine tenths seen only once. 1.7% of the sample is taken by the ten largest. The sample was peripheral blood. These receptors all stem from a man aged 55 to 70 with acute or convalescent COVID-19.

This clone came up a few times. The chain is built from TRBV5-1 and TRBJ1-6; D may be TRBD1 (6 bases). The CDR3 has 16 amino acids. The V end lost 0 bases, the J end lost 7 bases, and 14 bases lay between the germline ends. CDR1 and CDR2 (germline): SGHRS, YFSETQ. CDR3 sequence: CASSLGSGTTNSPLHF. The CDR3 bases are TGCGCCAGCAGCTTGGGGAGTGGGACAACAAATTCACCCCTCCACTTT.

The CDR3 DNA follows: TGTGCCAGCAGTCGACAGGAACCCCCCGGGGAGCTGTTTTTT. Translating it yields CASSRQEPPGELFF. The chain employs TRBV6-6 and TRBJ2-2, with a tentative D call TRBD1 (6 bases). In germline, CDR1 is MNHNY, CDR2 SVGAGI (reference sequence). The CDR3 loop spans 14 amino acids. V was clipped by 5 bases and J by 6 bases, with 13 bases between them.

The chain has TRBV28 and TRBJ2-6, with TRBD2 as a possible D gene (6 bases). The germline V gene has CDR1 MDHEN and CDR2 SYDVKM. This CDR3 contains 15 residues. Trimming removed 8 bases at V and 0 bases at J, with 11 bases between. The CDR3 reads CASGEGLSGANVLTF. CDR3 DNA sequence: TGTGCCAGCGGCGAGGGACTCTCTGGGGCCAACGTCCTGACTTTC.

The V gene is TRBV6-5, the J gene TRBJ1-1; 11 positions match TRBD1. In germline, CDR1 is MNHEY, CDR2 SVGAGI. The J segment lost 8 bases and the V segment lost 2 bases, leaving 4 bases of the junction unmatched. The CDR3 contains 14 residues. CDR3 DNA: TGTGCCAGCAGTTACCTAGGGGACAGGGGGGAAGCTTTCTTT. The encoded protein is CASSYLGDRGEAFF.

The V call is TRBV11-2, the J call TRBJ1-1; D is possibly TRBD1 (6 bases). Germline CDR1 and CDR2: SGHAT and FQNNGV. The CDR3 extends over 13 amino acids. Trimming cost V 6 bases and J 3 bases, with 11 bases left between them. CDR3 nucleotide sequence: TGTGCCAGCAGTCGGGGGGCCGACACTGAAGCTTTCTTT. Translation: CASSRGADTEAFF.

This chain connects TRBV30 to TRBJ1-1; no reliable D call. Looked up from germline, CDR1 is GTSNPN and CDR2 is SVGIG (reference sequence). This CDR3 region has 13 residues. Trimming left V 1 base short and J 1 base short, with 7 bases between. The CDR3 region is CAWSDQANTEAFF. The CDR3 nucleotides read TGTGCCTGGAGTGATCAGGCGAACACTGAAGCTTTCTTT.

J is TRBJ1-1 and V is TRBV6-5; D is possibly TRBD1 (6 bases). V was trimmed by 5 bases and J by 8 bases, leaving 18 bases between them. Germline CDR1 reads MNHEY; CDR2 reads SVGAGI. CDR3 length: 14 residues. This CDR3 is CASSQNPQGQEAFF. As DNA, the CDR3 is TGTGCCAGCAGTCAAAACCCCCAGGGGCAAGAAGCTTTCTTT.

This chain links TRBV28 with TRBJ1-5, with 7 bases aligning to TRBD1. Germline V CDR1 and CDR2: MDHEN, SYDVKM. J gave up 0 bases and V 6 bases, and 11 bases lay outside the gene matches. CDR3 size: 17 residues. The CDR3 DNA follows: TGTGCCAGCAGGTACGCGCCGGGACAGAATAGCAATCAGCCCCAGCATTTT. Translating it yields CASRYAPGQNSNQPQHF.

This CDR3 reads CASSQDGGQGYGYTF. The CDR3 nucleotides read TGTGCCAGCAGCCAAGACGGAGGGCAGGGCTATGGCTACACCTTC. The chain has TRBV3-1 (or the pseudogene TRBV3-2) and TRBJ1-2, with D possibly being TRBD1 (5 bases). V shed 0 bases and J shed 4 bases, with 12 bases lying between them. The CDR3 loop spans 15 amino acids. Germline assignment: CDR1 LGHDT and CDR2 YNNKEL (reference sequence).